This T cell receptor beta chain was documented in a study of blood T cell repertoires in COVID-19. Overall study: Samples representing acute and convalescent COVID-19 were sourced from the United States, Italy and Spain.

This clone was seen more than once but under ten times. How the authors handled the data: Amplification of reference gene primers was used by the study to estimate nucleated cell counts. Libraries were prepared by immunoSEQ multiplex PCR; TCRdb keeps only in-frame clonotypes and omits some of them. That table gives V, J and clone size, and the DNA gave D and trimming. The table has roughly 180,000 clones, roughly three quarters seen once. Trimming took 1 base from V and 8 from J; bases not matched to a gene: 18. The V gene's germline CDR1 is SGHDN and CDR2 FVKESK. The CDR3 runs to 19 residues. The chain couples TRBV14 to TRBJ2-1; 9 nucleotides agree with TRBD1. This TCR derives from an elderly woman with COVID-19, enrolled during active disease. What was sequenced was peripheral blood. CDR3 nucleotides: TGTGCCAGCAGCCAAGCCGGGACAGGGATAGGGGGGGTCGGGTATGAGCAGTTCTTC. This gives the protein CASSQAGTGIGGVGYEQFF.